These 8 T cell receptor beta chains originate from one sample sequenced in a study of cytomegalovirus exposure and HLA in healthy donors (dated by TCRdb to 2016 to 2017). Libraries were built with the immunoSEQ multiplex PCR assay. For the multiplex PCR, a mixture combining 60 forward primers for TCR Vbeta segments and 13 reverse primers for TCR Jbeta segments was used. TCRdb holds this immuneACCESS table with in-frame rearrangements only. Some clones are missing; in checked studies, unresolved V genes explain under half, and the rest has no known cause. The sample records about 110,000 clones, 65% to 85% of which are singletons. In total, the top ten clones hold roughly 2.1% of the sample. Sequences were obtained from PBMCs. The receptors were sampled from a man younger than 35 in good health and CMV-seronegative.

The CDR3 is CASSQWGQGTGYTF. DNA for the CDR3: TGTGCCAGCAGCCAATGGGGACAGGGAACTGGCTACACCTTC. The chain recombines TRBV16 with TRBJ1-2, with TRBD1 matching over 9 bases. Germline loops: CDR1 KGHSY, CDR2 FQNENV. There are 14 residues in the CDR3. V trimming: 1 base; J trimming: 7 bases; junction bases outside the gene matches: 4.

Here the CDR3 DNA reads TGTGCCAGCAGTTCGGGACAGTTCCAAGAGACCCAGTACTTC. This sequence encodes CASSSGQFQETQYF. This chain connects TRBV25-1 to TRBJ2-5, with 7 bases fitting TRBD1. CDR1 and CDR2 from the germline V gene are MGHDK and SYGVNS. With V trimmed by 5 bases and J by 1 base, 4 bases remained unmatched. The CDR3 has 14 residues.

This clone was counted a few times. The chain carries TRBV7-2 and TRBJ2-3, with 9 bases fitting TRBD1. Germline V lookup: CDR1 SGHTA, CDR2 FQGNSA. With V trimmed by 4 bases and J by 6 bases, 11 bases remained unmatched. This CDR3 has 16 residues. The CDR3 bases are TGTGCCAGCAGCTCAGCGGACAGGGGAATCGGGGATACGCAGTATTTT. This codes for CASSSADRGIGDTQYF.

The chain uses TRBV6-1 and TRBJ1-1, with 8 nucleotides matching TRBD1. After removal of 0 bases from V and 3 bases from J, the junction contained 6 bases not matched to a gene. The germline CDR1 and CDR2 sequences are MNHNS and SASEGT. CDR3 length: 16 amino acids. Here the CDR3 reads CASSEAGTGRDTEAFF. CDR3 coding DNA: TGTGCCAGCAGTGAAGCGGGGACAGGACGGGACACTGAAGCTTTCTTT.

The chain has TRBV18 and TRBJ1-6, with 9 bases identical to TRBD1. V was pared by 6 bases and J by 6 bases, with 9 bases of the junction left unmatched. Germline V gene sequence: CDR1 KGHSH, CDR2 LQKENI. The CDR3 totals 16 residues. The CDR3 reads CASSETRGQGNSPLHF. The DNA of the CDR3 is TGTGCCAGCTCGGAGACCCGGGGACAGGGTAATTCACCCCTCCACTTT.

The chain carries TRBV27 and TRBJ2-7; D remains unclear. The CDR3 is made up of 14 amino acids. In germline, CDR1 is MNHEY, CDR2 SMNVEV (reference sequence). Trimming took off 3 bases at V and 3 bases at J, with 12 bases between the two ends. CDR3 sequence: CASSLNGGVYEQYF. Here the CDR3 DNA reads TGTGCCAGCAGTTTGAACGGCGGCGTCTACGAGCAGTACTTC.

The chain carries TRBV15 and TRBJ2-5; D is possibly TRBD2 (5 bases). The CDR3 totals 14 residues. The V gene lost 2 bases and the J gene lost 2 bases, with 9 bases spanning the gap. Germline CDR1 and CDR2: LNHNV and YYDKDF (reference sequence). Written as DNA, the CDR3 is TGTGCCACCAGCAGACCCGGACTGCAAGAGACCCAGTACTTC. This gives the protein CATSRPGLQETQYF.

The rearrangement joins TRBV10-3 to TRBJ1-2; D unclear. Deletions cut 7 bases from V and 2 bases from J, with 11 bases between. Germline CDR1 ENHRY, CDR2 SYGVKD. CDR3 size: 13 residues. The DNA of the CDR3 is TGTGCCATCACTAAAGACACAAACTATGGCTACACCTTC. Residues: CAITKDTNYGYTF.